The rows below give T cell receptor beta chains drawn from one sample of a study of CD8 T cells in ankylosing spondylitis. Each CDR3 protein is one row after TCRdb ran MiXCR on the 5' RACE reads. This table has 340,000 or so distinct CDR3 sequences, roughly 15% appearing once. The material sequenced was blood, either unsorted or a sorted T cell fraction (not recorded which). Source of these receptors: a male donor with ankylosing spondylitis or in good health (not recorded which). Each CDR3 is given with its conserved first and last residue. The order of the fields is D gene, clone size, J gene, V gene, CDR3 DNA, CDR3 protein. A D gene is named only where the DNA matches it firmly. Clone size, where shown, is once, few, many, or a class for clones that have expanded.

D: NA; size: NA; J: TRBJ2-7; V: TRBV6-1; DNA: TGTGCCAGCGGAAGGGACGACGGGGCCTACGAGCAGTACTTC; CDR3: CASGRDDGAYEQYF
D: NA; size: few; J: TRBJ1-2; V: TRBV10-3; DNA: TGTGCCACCCTGGTCGGGAACTATGGCTACACCTTC; CDR3: CATLVGNYGYTF
D: NA; size: NA; J: TRBJ1-2; V: TRBV19; DNA: TGTGCCAGTAACACAAGGACCTTCTATGGCTACACCTTC; CDR3: CASNTRTFYGYTF
D: NA; size: NA; J: TRBJ2-2; V: TRBV30; DNA: TGTGCCTGGAGTGATGGGGGGAACACCGGGGAGCTGTTTTTT; CDR3: CAWSDGGNTGELFF
D: NA; size: many; J: TRBJ2-3; V: TRBV24-1; DNA: TGTGCCACCAGTGAAGGGAGTTGGACAGATACGCAGTATTTT; CDR3: CATSEGSWTDTQYF
D: NA; size: NA; J: TRBJ2-2; V: TRBV10-3; DNA: TGTGCCATCGGGGGGACAGTTAACACCGGGGAGCTGTTTTTT; CDR3: CAIGGTVNTGELFF
D: NA; size: NA; J: TRBJ1-2; V: TRBV6-5; DNA: TGTGCCAGCAGTTACTCGAAGTGGGTCGGGAGCAGAGTGGGCGATGGCTACACCTTC; CDR3: CASSYSKWVGSRVGDGYTF
D: NA; size: NA; J: TRBJ1-2; V: TRBV19; DNA: TGTGCCAGTAGCGCTGATCAGGGTTTAGGTGGCTACACCTTC; CDR3: CASSADQGLGGYTF
D: NA; size: few; J: TRBJ1-1; V: TRBV6-1; DNA: TGTGCCAGCAGTGAGGTTAGGACGGATGAAGCTTTCTTT; CDR3: CASSEVRTDEAFF
D: TRBD1; size: few; J: TRBJ1-5; V: TRBV5-1; DNA: TGCGCCAGCAGCTTGGAGGGACAGGGGCTCAATCAGCCCCAGCATTTT; CDR3: CASSLEGQGLNQPQHF
D: NA; size: many; J: TRBJ2-2; V: TRBV9; DNA: TGTGCCAGCAGCGCAAACACAGGGAAGGGCACCGGGGAGCTGTTTTTT; CDR3: CASSANTGKGTGELFF
D: TRBD2; size: NA; J: TRBJ2-1; V: TRBV5-1; DNA: TGCGCCAGCAGCTCGCAGGGACTAGCGGCGGGTGATGAGCAGTTCTTC; CDR3: CASSSQGLAAGDEQFF
D: NA; size: NA; J: TRBJ1-2; V: TRBV12-3/TRBV12-4; DNA: TGTGCCAGCAGTTTTTCCGGAGGGAACTATGGCTACACCTTC; CDR3: CASSFSGGNYGYTF